This TCR beta chain was sequenced in a study of T cells in Graves' hyperthyroidism and ophthalmopathy (dated by TCRdb to about 2019). Background for the entire study: Peripheral blood samples were taken at the time of initial diagnosis, prior to any treatment. The 100 discovery patients were randomly split 7:3 into training and test sets. According to the paper, TCR Vbeta CDR3 sequencing was carried out on about 140 peripheral blood samples, which came from fewer than 50 ophthalmopathy, around 74 hyperthyroidism and about 17 progressor patients. Thyroid tissue and blood T-cell repertoires from several Graves' hyperthyroidism patients were also compared in the study. To identify TCR V-J signatures that set the groups apart, the researchers used a discovery cohort of about a hundred patients, made up of 40 to 45 with Graves' ophthalmopathy and about 60 with stable Graves' hyperthyroidism. An independent validation cohort of around 19 hyperthyroidism patients and about 15 patients who later progressed to ophthalmopathy tested prospective prediction of ophthalmopathy. After blood sampling, hyperthyroidism patients were treated with methimazole at a starting dose of 30 mg daily, and ophthalmopathy patients were treated with high-dose intravenous methylprednisolone.

Amplification of TCR beta CDR3 regions was carried out from RNA transcripts. For the first round of RT-PCR on the TCR CDR3, the HTBI primer set was used together with the Qiagen OneStep RT-PCR kit. Libraries were constructed in a second round of multiplex PCR, after which size selection and purification were performed. The libraries were sequenced on an Illumina HiSeq2000 using paired-end 100 bp reads. The paper's data handling went like this. SOAPnuke was used to process the raw data, throwing out any read that contained adapters or uncalled bases, had a mean Phred below 15, or lacked an exact constant-primer or identifier match. COPE v1.2.5 was used to merge high-quality paired reads, and clonotypes were defined as unique nucleotide sequences. Clonotypes were aligned to IMGT TRBV, TRBD and TRBJ reference segments using MiTCR v1.1. The analysis was restricted to V-J combinations with a frequency above 0.0001, which together covered just over 99% of the repertoires. The TCS score was defined as the ratio of F50 (clonal expansion) to E x V (chaos), calculated using BLOSUM62-based TCRdist between CDR3 peptides within each V-J. Welch's t-statistics and random forest reduced roughly 530 V-J features to about 13, which were used in a naive Bayes classifier (R e1071). TCRdb itself trimmed the public reads at Q25 with fastp, ran MiXCR and retained productive beta chains. A single entry per CDR3 protein holds the most common genes and DNA from its merged rows. Here the V and J calls rest on TCRdb's processing, not on the authors' analysis. For this sample the table gives around 300,000 distinct CDR3 sequences, of which more than 11% were detected only once. 20% to 25% of the sample goes to the ten largest clones.

On the study overall, not on this receptor specifically: In validation, the model predicted progression to ophthalmopathy a median of about 6.8 months before onset, with around 70% sensitivity and more than 72% specificity. In cross-validation, a model built on a 13 V-J signature told ophthalmopathy apart from stable hyperthyroidism with approximately 91% sensitivity and roughly 81% specificity, and in testing the same model reached 80%/75%. No statistical method was used to set the sample size in advance, and investigators knew the group allocation. Blood samples also contained most of the expanded thyroid clonotypes (frequency above 0.001), which suggests that blood repertoires may reflect thyroid immune responses.

Stable Graves' hyperthyroidism was defined as the absence of progression to ophthalmopathy over 18 months of follow-up. Hyperthyroidism patients were newly diagnosed, had a disease duration of under 2 months, and were aged 18 to 65 years. Exclusion was applied to patients with uncontrolled infections, other autoimmune diseases, pregnancy or lactation. Diagnoses were established on the basis of clinical symptoms, serum thyroxine and TRAb, thyroid ultrasound, and orbital computed tomography. PBMCs were separated from roughly 10 ml of fresh peripheral blood using Ficoll-Paque density gradient centrifugation. Trizol reagent was used to extract total RNA, and RNA quality was then checked on an Agilent 2100 Bioanalyzer. Comments on this clonotype: Which antigen it targets is not known. Per-nucleotide qualities are absent, and no much larger clonotype sits a single base away.

This receptor was identified in a woman aged 25 to 45 with Graves' hyperthyroidism. What was sequenced was blood.

This receptor has the CDR3 CASRAGTTTLNTGELFF. The sequence in DNA is TGTGCCAGCAGGGCCGGGACTACAACTTTGAACACCGGGGAGCTGTTTTTT. The chain joins TRBV6-2 or TRBV6-3 to TRBJ2-2; 7 bases in the junction line up with TRBD2. Trimmed from V: 6 bases; trimmed from J: 1 base; junction bases lacking a gene match: 11. Reading from cysteine to phenylalanine, the CDR3 counts 17 amino acids. Only the CDR3 portion is preserved as DNA: 51 bases, with reading frame beginning at the first base. The germline V gene provides CDR1 MNHEY and CDR2 SVGEGT.